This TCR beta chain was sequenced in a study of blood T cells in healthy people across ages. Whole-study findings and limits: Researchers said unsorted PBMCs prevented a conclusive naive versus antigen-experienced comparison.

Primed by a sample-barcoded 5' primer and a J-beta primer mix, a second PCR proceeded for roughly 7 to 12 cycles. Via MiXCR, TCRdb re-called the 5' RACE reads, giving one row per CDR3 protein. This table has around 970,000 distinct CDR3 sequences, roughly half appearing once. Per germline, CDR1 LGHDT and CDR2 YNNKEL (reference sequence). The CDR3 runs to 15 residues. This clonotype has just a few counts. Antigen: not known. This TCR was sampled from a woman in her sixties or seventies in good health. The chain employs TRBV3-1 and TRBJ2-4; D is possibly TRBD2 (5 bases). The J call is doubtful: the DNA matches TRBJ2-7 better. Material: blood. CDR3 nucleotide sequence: TGTGCCAGCAGCCAAGGAGTTTTAGCGTCCTACGAGCAGTACTTC. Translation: CASSQGVLASYEQYF.